The present entry profiles one T cell receptor beta chain with its context. The protocol was immunoSEQ multiplex PCR, while the TCRdb copy is restricted to in-frame clones and leaves out a portion. The data show millions of clones, about 92% seen once. This specimen comes from a study of shared clonotypes between healthy human individuals. Trimming cost V 4 bases and J 2 bases, with 15 bases left between them. The CDR3 has 15 residues. In germline, CDR1 is SGHVS, CDR2 FNYEAQ. Material for sequencing was naive CD4+ T cells from PBMCs. Described subset: CD45RA+ positively selected. The sequence was obtained from a man between 18 and 35 years old in good health. Some clones in this sample may be carry-over from other donors' samples. The chain joins TRBV7-6 to TRBJ2-7; D is undetermined. The CDR3 region is CASSYLEDGTYEQYF. The CDR3, as DNA: TGTGCCAGCAGCTACTTGGAAGACGGTACCTACGAGCAGTACTTC.